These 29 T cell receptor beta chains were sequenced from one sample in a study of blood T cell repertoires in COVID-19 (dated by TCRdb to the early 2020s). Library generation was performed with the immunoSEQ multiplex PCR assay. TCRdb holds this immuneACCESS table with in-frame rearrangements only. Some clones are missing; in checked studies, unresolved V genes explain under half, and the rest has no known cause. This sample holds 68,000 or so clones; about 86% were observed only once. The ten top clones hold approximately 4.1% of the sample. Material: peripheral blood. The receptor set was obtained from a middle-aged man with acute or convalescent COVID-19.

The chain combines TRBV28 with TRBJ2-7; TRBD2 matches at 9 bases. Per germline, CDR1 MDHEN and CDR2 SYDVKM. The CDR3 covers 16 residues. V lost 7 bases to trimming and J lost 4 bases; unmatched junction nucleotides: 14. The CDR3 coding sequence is TGTGCCAGCAACCCCGGTAGGCTAGCGGGACTGTACGAGCAGTACTTC. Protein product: CASNPGRLAGLYEQYF.

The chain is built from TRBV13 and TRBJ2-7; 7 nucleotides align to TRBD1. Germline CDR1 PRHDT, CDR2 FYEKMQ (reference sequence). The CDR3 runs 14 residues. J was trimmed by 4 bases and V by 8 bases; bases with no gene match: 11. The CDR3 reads CASAKGQILYEQYF. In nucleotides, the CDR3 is TGTGCCAGCGCAAAGGGACAGATCTTATACGAGCAGTACTTC.

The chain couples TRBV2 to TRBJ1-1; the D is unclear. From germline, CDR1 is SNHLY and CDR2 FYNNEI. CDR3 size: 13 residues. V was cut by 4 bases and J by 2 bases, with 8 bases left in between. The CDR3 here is CASSVQSNTEAFF. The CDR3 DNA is TGTGCCAGCAGTGTACAGAGCAACACTGAAGCTTTCTTT. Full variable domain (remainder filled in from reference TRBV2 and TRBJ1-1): EPEVTQTPSHQVTQMGQEVILRCVPISNHLYFYWYRQILGQKVEFLVSFYNNEISEKSEIFDDQFSVERPDGSNFTLKIRSTKLEDSAMYFCASSVQSNTEAFFGQGTRLTVV.

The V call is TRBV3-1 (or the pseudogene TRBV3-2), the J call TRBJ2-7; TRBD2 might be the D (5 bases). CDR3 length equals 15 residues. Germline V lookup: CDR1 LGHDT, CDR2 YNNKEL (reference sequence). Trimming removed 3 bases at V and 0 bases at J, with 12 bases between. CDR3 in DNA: TGTGCCAGCAGCCACAACGAGGGAAGCTCCTACGAGCAGTACTTC. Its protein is CASSHNEGSSYEQYF.

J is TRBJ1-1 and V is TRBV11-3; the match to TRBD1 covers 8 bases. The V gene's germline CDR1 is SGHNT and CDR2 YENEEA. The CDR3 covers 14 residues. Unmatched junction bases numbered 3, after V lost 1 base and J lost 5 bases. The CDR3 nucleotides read TGTGCCAGCAGCTTAGGGACAGGGAAAACTGAAGCTTTCTTT. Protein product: CASSLGTGKTEAFF.

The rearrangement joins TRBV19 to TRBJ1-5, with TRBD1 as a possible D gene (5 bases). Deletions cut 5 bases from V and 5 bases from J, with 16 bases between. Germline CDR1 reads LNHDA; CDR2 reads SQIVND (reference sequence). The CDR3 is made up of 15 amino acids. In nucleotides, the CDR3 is TGTGCCAGTAGTGTCACGGGGGGGAGCGATCAGCCCCAGCATTTT. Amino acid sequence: CASSVTGGSDQPQHF.

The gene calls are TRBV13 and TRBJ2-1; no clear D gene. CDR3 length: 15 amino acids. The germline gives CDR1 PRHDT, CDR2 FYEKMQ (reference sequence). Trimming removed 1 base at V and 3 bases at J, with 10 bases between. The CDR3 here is CASSLDSKFYNEQFF. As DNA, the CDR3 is TGTGCCAGCAGCTTAGACTCCAAATTCTACAATGAGCAGTTCTTC.

The CDR3 sequence is CASSLPLGAGELFF. The DNA for the CDR3 is TGCGCCAGCAGCCTTCCTTTAGGGGCCGGGGAGCTGTTTTTT. The chain employs TRBV4-1 and TRBJ2-2; possible D gene TRBD1, 5 bases. Looked up from germline, CDR1 is MGHRA and CDR2 is YSYEKL. The CDR3 consists of 14 residues. Trimming shortened V by 4 bases and J by 6 bases, and 12 bases separated the two germline ends.

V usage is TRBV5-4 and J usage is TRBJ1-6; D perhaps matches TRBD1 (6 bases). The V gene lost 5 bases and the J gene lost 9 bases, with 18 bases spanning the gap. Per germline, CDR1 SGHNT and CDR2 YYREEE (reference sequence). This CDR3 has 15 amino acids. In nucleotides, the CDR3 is TGTGCCAGCAGTCCCGGTACAGGGCCCTTTTCACCCCTCCACTTT. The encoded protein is CASSPGTGPFSPLHF.

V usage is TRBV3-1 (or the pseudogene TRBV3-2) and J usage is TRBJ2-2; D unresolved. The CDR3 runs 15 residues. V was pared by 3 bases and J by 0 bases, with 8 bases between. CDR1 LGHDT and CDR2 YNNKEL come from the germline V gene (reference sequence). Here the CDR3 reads CASSHHSANTGELFF. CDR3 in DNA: TGTGCCAGCAGCCACCACAGTGCGAACACCGGGGAGCTGTTTTTT.

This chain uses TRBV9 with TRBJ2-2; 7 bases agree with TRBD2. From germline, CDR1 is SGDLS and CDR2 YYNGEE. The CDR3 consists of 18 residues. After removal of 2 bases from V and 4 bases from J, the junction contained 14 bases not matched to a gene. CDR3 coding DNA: TGTGCCAGCAGCGTGGGGATGAGACGGGAGGAAGGCACCGGGGAGCTGTTTTTT. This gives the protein CASSVGMRREEGTGELFF. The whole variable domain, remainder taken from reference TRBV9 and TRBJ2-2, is DSGVTQTPKHLITATGQRVTLRCSPRSGDLSVYWYQQSLDQGLQFLIQYYNGEERAKGNILERFSAQQFPDLHSELNLSSLELGDSALYFCASSVGMRREEGTGELFFGEGSRLTVL.

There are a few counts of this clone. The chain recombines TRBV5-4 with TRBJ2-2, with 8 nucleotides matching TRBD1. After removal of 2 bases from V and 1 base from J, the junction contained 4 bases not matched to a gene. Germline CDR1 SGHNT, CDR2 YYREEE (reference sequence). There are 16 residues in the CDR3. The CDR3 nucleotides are TGTGCCAGCAGCTTTACCGGGACAGGGAACACCGGGGAGCTGTTTTTT. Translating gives CASSFTGTGNTGELFF.

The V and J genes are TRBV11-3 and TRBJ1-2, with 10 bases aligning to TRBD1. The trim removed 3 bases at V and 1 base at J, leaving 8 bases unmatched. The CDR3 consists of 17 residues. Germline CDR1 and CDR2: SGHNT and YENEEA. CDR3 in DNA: TGTGCCAGCAGCTTCGGCGGACAGGGGGTCGTTAACTATGGCTACACCTTC. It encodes CASSFGGQGVVNYGYTF.

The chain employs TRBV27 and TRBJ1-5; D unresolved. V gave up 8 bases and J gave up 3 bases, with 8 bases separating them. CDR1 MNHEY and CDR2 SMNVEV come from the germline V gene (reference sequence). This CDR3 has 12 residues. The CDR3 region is CASGEFNQPQHF. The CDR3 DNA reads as TGTGCCAGCGGAGAGTTCAATCAGCCCCAGCATTTT.

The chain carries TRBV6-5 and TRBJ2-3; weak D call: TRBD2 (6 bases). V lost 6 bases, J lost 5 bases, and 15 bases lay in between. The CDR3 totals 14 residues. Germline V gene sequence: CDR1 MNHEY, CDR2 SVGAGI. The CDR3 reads CASRKDYSVDTQYF. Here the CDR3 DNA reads TGTGCCAGCAGGAAGGACTACTCCGTAGATACGCAGTATTTT.

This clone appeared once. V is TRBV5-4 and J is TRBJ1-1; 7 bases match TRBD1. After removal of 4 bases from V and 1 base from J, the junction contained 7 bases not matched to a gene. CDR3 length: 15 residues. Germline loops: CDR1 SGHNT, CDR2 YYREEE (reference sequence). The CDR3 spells CASSPTTGSNTEAFF. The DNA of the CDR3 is TGTGCCAGCAGCCCCACGACAGGGTCGAACACTGAAGCTTTCTTT.

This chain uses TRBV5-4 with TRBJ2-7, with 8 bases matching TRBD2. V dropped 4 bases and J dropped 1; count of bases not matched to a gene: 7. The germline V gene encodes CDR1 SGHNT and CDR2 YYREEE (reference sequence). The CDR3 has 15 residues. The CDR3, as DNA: TGTGCCAGCAGCCGGGGGGGGCAGAGTTCCTACGAGCAGTACTTC. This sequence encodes CASSRGGQSSYEQYF.

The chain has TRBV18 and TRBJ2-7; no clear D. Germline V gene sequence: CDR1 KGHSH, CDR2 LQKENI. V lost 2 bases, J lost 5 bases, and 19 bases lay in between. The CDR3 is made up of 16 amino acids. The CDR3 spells CASSPSVDPTFNEQYF. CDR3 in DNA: TGTGCCAGCTCACCATCGGTAGATCCGACTTTTAACGAGCAGTACTTC.

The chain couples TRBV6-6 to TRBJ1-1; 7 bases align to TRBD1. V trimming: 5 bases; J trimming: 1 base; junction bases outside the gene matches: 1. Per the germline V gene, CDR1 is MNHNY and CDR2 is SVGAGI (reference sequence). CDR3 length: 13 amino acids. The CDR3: CASSRQGNTEAFF. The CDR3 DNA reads TGTGCCAGCAGTCGACAGGGGAACACTGAAGCTTTCTTT.

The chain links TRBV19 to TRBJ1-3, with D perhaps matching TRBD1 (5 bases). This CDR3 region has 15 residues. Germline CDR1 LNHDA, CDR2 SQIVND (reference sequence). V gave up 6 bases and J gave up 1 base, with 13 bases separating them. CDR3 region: CASSQGGLSGNTIYF. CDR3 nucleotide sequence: TGTGCCAGTAGCCAGGGAGGCCTTTCTGGAAACACCATATATTTT.

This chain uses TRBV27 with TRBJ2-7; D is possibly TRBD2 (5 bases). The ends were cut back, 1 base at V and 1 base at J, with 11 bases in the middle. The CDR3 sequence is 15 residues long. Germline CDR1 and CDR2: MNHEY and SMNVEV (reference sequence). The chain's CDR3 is CASSLWGDQSYEQYF. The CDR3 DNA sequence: TGTGCCAGCAGTTTATGGGGAGACCAGTCCTACGAGCAGTACTTC.

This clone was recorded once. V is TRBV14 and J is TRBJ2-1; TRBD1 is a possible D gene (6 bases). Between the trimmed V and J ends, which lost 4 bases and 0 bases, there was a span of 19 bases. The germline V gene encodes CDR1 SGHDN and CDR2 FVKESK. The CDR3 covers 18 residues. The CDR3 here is CASSRQTGQTLSYNEQFF. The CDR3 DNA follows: TGTGCCAGCAGCCGGCAGACGGGACAAACCCTCTCCTACAATGAGCAGTTCTTC.

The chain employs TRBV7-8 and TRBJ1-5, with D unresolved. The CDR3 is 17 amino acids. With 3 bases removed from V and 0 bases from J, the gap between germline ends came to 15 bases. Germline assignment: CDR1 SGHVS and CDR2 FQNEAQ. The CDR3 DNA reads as TGTGCCAGCAGCTTGGCCAGGTACAGCAATAGCAATCAGCCCCAGCATTTT. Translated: CASSLARYSNSNQPQHF.

CDR3 amino acids: CASRLGGGSGNTIYF. CDR3 nucleotides: TGTGCCAGCAGACTCGGCGGGGGCTCTGGAAACACCATATATTTT. The chain joins TRBV6-6 to TRBJ1-3; a possible D gene is TRBD1 (5 bases). Trimming took off 6 bases at V and 0 bases at J, with 12 bases between the two ends. The CDR3 runs to 15 residues. Looked up from germline, CDR1 is MNHNY and CDR2 is SVGAGI (reference sequence).

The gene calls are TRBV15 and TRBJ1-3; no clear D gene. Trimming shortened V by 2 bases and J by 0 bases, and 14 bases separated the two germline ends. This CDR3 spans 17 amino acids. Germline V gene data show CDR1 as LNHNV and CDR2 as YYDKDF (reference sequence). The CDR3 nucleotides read TGTGCCACCAGCAGAAGCCTCTCCCGCCTCTCTGGAAACACCATATATTTT. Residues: CATSRSLSRLSGNTIYF.

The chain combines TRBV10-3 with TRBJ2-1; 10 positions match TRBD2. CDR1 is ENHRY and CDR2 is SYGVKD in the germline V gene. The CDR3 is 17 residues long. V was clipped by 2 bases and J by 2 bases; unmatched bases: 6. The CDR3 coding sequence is TGTGCCATCAGTGAGACTCGGACTAGCGGTACCTACAATGAGCAGTTCTTC. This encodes CAISETRTSGTYNEQFF.

Here the CDR3 DNA reads TGTGCCAGCAGCGGCACAACAGGTGGCGGCTACACCTTC. It is translated as CASSGTTGGGYTF. The V call is TRBV28, the J call TRBJ1-2; maybe TRBD1 (5 bases). The CDR3 runs to 13 residues. Deletions cut 6 bases from V and 8 bases from J, with 16 bases between. Germline values: CDR1 MDHEN, CDR2 SYDVKM.

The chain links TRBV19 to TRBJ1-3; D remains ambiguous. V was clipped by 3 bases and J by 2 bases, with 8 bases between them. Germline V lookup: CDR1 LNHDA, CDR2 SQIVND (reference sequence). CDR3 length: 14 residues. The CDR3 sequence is CASSISRTGNTIYF. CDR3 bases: TGTGCCAGTAGTATTTCCAGGACTGGAAACACCATATATTTT.

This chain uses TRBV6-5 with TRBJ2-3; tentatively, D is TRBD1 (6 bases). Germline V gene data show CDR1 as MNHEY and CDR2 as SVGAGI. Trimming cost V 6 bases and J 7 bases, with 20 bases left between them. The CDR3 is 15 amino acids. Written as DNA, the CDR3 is TGTGCCAGCAGCCTTGAATCGGACAGTCCATATACGCAGTATTTT. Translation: CASSLESDSPYTQYF.